The T cell receptor (beta chain) described here comes from a study of T cell responses to AZD1222 COVID-19 vaccine. Study-wide results and limits: Reports indicate that nearly half of spike-specific TCRs are directed at unmutated variant regions. Females made up more of the donors, who were largely white British, and clonal diversity may have come out too low. Dominant CD4 TCR responses targeted spike regions 160-218 and 743-854.

Germline assignment: CDR1 MDHEN and CDR2 SYDVKM. Between the trimmed V and J ends, which lost 3 bases and 4 bases, there was a span of 9 bases. CDR3 length: 13 amino acids. Regarding this clone: Its antigen is as yet unknown.

Produced via immunoSEQ multiplex PCR; TCRdb's table is partial and in-frame only. The sample holds about 100,000 clones, about nine tenths seen once. The sequences come from peripheral blood, collected 28 days after the second dose of the MenACWY control vaccine. The clonotype was recovered from an adult who received the MenACWY meningococcal vaccine as a control. The chain has TRBV28 and TRBJ2-5; D not certain. The CDR3 protein is CASSFPRPETQYF. CDR3 nucleotides: TGTGCCAGCAGTTTCCCCAGACCAGAGACCCAGTACTTC.